The 22 T cell receptor beta chains presented below share a single source sample, sequenced in a study of identical twins. TCRdb ran MiXCR on the 5' RACE reads and lists one entry per CDR3 protein. This sample has some 790,000 distinct CDR3 sequences, with about 20% found just once. The same sample was also studied in work on T cells expressing NK-cell markers.

Sequencing input: PBMCs. The receptors shown here come from a woman aged 18-35 years in good health.

This chain uses TRBV27 with TRBJ1-1, with 7 bases aligning to TRBD1. There are 13 residues in the CDR3. J was trimmed by 8 bases and V by 3 bases; bases with no gene match: 6. Germline CDR1 and CDR2: MNHEY and SMNVEV (reference sequence). The CDR3 DNA follows: TGTGCCAGCAGTTTTTCTCAGGGGGGAGAAGCTTTCTTT. As protein: CASSFSQGGEAFF.

This chain connects TRBV4-1 to TRBJ1-2; D remains unclear. Germline loops: CDR1 MGHRA, CDR2 YSYEKL. V was cut by 3 bases and J by 6 bases, with 11 bases left in between. This CDR3 is 13 amino acids long. The CDR3 DNA reads TGCGCCAGCAGCCAGTTTGTCTGGGATGGCTACACCTTC. Protein: CASSQFVWDGYTF.

This clonotype was counted ten times or more. The chain couples TRBV12-5 to TRBJ1-2; the D gene is possibly TRBD1 (6 bases). CDR1 is LGHNT and CDR2 is FRNRAP in the germline V gene. Trimming took 2 bases from V and 4 from J, leaving 14 bases between them. The CDR3 spans 15 residues. This CDR3 is CASGLLSTGFYGYTF. The CDR3 DNA reads as TGTGCTAGTGGTTTGTTATCGACAGGATTCTATGGCTACACCTTC.

V is TRBV4-1 and J is TRBJ2-5; D unresolved. V lost 0 bases and J lost 3, with 8 bases in between. The CDR3 extends over 14 amino acids. Germline-derived CDR1 and CDR2 are MGHRA and YSYEKL. CDR3 DNA sequence: TGCGCCAGCAGCCAAGATCCCCGAGAAGAGACCCAGTACTTC. Protein: CASSQDPREETQYF.

This clonotype was recorded at least ten times. V and J are TRBV12-3 or TRBV12-4 and TRBJ1-2; D remains ambiguous. With 5 bases removed from V and 7 bases from J, the gap between germline ends came to 14 bases. CDR3 length equals 13 residues. The CDR3, as DNA: TGTGCCAGCAGTGATTGGGGTTCGGGTGGCTACACCTTC. It codes for CASSDWGSGGYTF.

This clonotype has only a few counts. V gene TRBV5-1 combines with J gene TRBJ2-2; the match to TRBD2 covers 8 bases. Germline assignment: CDR1 SGHRS and CDR2 YFSETQ. J gave up 5 bases and V 2 bases, and 5 bases lay outside the gene matches. This CDR3 comprises 15 residues. The CDR3 DNA is TGCGCCAGCAGCTTATCTAGCGGGTCAACCGGGGAGCTGTTTTTT. Its protein product is CASSLSSGSTGELFF.

Notes on this clonotype: Because the CDR3 is missing its conserved closing phenylalanine or tryptophan, this is likely a read error. The DNA is omitted, as the CDR3 cannot be located on it reliably, and the CDR3 follows TCRdb's listing. This sequence joins TRBV12-3 or TRBV12-4 and TRBJ1-2. The CDR3 sequence runs 10 residues, both termini included. The CDR3 loop is CASTLGPENL.

This clonotype was picked up one time. CDR3 in amino acids: CASSFTEMGTDTQYF. CDR3 coding DNA: TGTGCCAGCTCATTCACAGAGATGGGAACAGATACGCAGTATTTT. The chain links TRBV18 to TRBJ2-3; no reliable D call. V lost 5 bases, J lost 3 bases, and 15 bases lay in between. This CDR3 contains 15 residues. CDR1 is KGHSH, CDR2 LQKENI, per germline.

The chain recombines TRBV27 with TRBJ2-7; possibly TRBD1 for D (6 bases). Trimming left V 4 bases short and J 2 bases short, with 15 bases between. The CDR3 runs 15 residues. Germline V gives CDR1 MNHEY, CDR2 SMNVEV (reference sequence). CDR3 DNA: TGTGCCAGCAGTTCTCCGGGACAAAGACCCTACGAGCAGTACTTC. It yields the protein CASSSPGQRPYEQYF.

V gene TRBV20-1 combines with J gene TRBJ2-7; D possibly uses TRBD1 or TRBD2 (5 bases each). The CDR3 extends over 14 amino acids. Deletions cut 1 base from V and 3 bases from J, with 13 bases between. CDR1 is DFQATT, CDR2 SNEGSKA, per germline (reference sequence). The CDR3 sequence is CSARAPRDLYEQYF. CDR3 nucleotide sequence: TGCAGTGCTAGAGCCCCGAGGGACCTCTACGAGCAGTACTTC.

V is TRBV5-1 and J is TRBJ2-1, with a possible D match to TRBD2 (6 bases). CDR3 length equals 14 residues. The germline gives CDR1 SGHRS, CDR2 YFSETQ. The V end lost 2 bases, the J end lost 7 bases, and 13 bases lay between the germline ends. The CDR3 loop is CASSFSGLTNEQFF. In DNA, the CDR3 is TGCGCCAGCAGCTTTTCGGGACTCACTAATGAGCAGTTCTTC.

The V call is TRBV2, the J call TRBJ2-1; TRBD2 matches at 7 bases. V dropped 4 bases and J dropped 5; count of bases not matched to a gene: 8. The CDR3 spans 15 residues. Germline V CDR1 and CDR2: SNHLY, FYNNEI. Here the CDR3 reads CASSADPSGHNEQFF. The CDR3 bases are TGTGCCAGCAGTGCCGATCCTAGCGGCCACAATGAGCAGTTCTTC. Full variable domain (rest looked up from reference TRBV2 and TRBJ2-1): EPEVTQTPSHQVTQMGQEVILRCVPISNHLYFYWYRQILGQKVEFLVSFYNNEISEKSEIFDDQFSVERPDGSNFTLKIRSTKLEDSAMYFCASSADPSGHNEQFFGPGTRLTVL.

The CDR3 is CSSGRDTGELFF. In DNA, the CDR3 is TGCAGTAGCGGGAGGGACACCGGGGAGCTGTTTTTT. The J gene is TRBJ2-2, the V gene TRBV20-1, with 10 bases matching TRBD2. The CDR3 consists of 12 residues. V was pared by 8 bases and J by 3 bases, with 0 bases of the junction left unmatched. The germline V gene has CDR1 DFQATT and CDR2 SNEGSKA (reference sequence).

The chain joins TRBV27 to TRBJ2-6; 9 nucleotides line up with TRBD1. J lost 2 bases, V lost 4 bases, and 6 bases had no gene match. The CDR3 is made up of 17 amino acids. Germline V gene data show CDR1 as MNHEY and CDR2 as SMNVEV (reference sequence). CDR3 DNA: TGTGCCAGCAGTTCTCGGGACAGGGTGGCTGGGGCCAACGTCCTGACTTTC. Translation gives CASSSRDRVAGANVLTF.

Only a few counts were recorded for this clonotype. The chain uses TRBV7-9 and TRBJ2-5, with a possible D match to TRBD2 (6 bases). V was trimmed by 5 bases and J by 2 bases, leaving 12 bases between them. The CDR3 loop spans 14 amino acids. The germline gives CDR1 SEHNR, CDR2 FQNEAQ (reference sequence). CDR3 protein: CASSRTTRQETQYF. The CDR3, as DNA: TGTGCCAGCAGCCGTACGACTAGACAAGAGACCCAGTACTTC.

The chain carries TRBV7-9 and TRBJ1-4; D gene uncertain. V lost 4 bases and J 9 bases, leaving 12 bases between the germline ends. The CDR3 consists of 13 residues. The V gene's germline CDR1 is SEHNR and CDR2 FQNEAQ (reference sequence). Written as DNA, the CDR3 is TGTGCCAGCAGCTCCCCTCCAATGAAAAAACTGTTTTTT. This codes for CASSSPPMKKLFF.

This clonotype occurred a few times. This sequence joins TRBV5-6 and TRBJ2-1, with D perhaps TRBD1 (5 bases). V lost 3 bases and J lost 2, with 12 bases in between. Looked up from germline, CDR1 is SGHDT and CDR2 is YYEEEE. This CDR3 has 15 amino acids. The DNA of the CDR3 is TGTGCCAGCAGCTCGAGGACATTCCCCTACAATGAGCAGTTCTTC. This gives the protein CASSSRTFPYNEQFF.

This clonotype was observed a few times. This chain connects TRBV25-1 to TRBJ2-7; tentative D call: TRBD1 (6 bases). CDR3 size: 14 residues. Germline assignment: CDR1 MGHDK and CDR2 SYGVNS. Trimming removed 5 bases at V and 5 bases at J, with 16 bases between. The CDR3 loop reads CASSRQAHGHEQYF. The CDR3 DNA is TGTGCCAGCAGTAGACAGGCACATGGCCACGAGCAGTACTTC.

The rearrangement links TRBV7-9 to TRBJ2-1; 7 bases fit TRBD2. Germline V gene data show CDR1 as SEHNR and CDR2 as FQNEAQ (reference sequence). J lost 3 bases, V lost 5 bases, and 13 bases had no gene match. There are 17 residues in the CDR3. The CDR3 sequence is CASSRARGLGVYNEQFF. In DNA form, the CDR3 reads TGTGCCAGCAGCCGAGCCAGAGGACTAGGGGTCTACAATGAGCAGTTCTTC.

CDR3 sequence reads: CASSASGTPGETQYF. As DNA, the CDR3 is TGTGCCAGCAGCGCGAGCGGAACCCCGGGGGAGACCCAGTACTTC. This chain links TRBV9 with TRBJ2-5; tentatively, D is TRBD2 (5 bases). This CDR3 comprises 15 residues. Per the germline V gene, CDR1 is SGDLS and CDR2 is YYNGEE. Trimming left V 3 bases short and J 5 bases short, with 17 bases between. The variable domain in full, completed from reference TRBV9 and TRBJ2-5, reads DSGVTQTPKHLITATGQRVTLRCSPRSGDLSVYWYQQSLDQGLQFLIQYYNGEERAKGNILERFSAQQFPDLHSELNLSSLELGDSALYFCASSASGTPGETQYFGPGTRLLVL.

The rearrangement links TRBV11-2 to TRBJ2-1; the D is unclear. V was shortened by 3 bases and J by 2 bases, with 14 bases between the two germline ends. CDR3 length equals 16 residues. Germline loops: CDR1 SGHAT, CDR2 FQNNGV. The CDR3 here is CASSFSPVLTYNEQFF. CDR3 coding DNA: TGTGCCAGCAGCTTTAGTCCGGTCCTCACCTACAATGAGCAGTTCTTC.

In its sample, this clonotype was seen a few times. The V gene is TRBV20-1, the J gene TRBJ2-1; D perhaps matches TRBD2 (6 bases). Trimming pared 5 bases from V and 0 bases from J, leaving 8 bases between. The CDR3 totals 13 residues. CDR1 DFQATT and CDR2 SNEGSKA come from the germline V gene (reference sequence). The CDR3: CSALAPSYNEQFF. CDR3 coding DNA: TGCAGTGCTCTAGCGCCCTCCTACAATGAGCAGTTCTTC.